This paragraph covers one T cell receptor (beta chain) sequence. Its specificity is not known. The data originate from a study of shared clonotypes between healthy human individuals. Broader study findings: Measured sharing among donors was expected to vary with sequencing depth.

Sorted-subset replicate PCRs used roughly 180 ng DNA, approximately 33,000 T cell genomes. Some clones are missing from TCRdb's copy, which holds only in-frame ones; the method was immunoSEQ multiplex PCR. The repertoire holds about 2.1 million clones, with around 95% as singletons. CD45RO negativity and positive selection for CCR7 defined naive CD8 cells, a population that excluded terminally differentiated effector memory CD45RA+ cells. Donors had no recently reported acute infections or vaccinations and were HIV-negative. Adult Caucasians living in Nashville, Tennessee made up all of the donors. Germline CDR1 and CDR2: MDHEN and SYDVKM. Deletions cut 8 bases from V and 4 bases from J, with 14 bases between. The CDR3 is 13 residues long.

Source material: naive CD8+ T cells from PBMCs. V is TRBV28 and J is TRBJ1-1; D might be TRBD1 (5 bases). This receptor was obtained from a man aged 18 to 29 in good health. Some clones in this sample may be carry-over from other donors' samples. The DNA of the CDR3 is TGTGCCAGCTCTCCGGGGGGTATCACTGAAGCTTTCTTT. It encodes CASSPGGITEAFF.